This T cell receptor (beta chain) appears in the sequencing data of a study of CD8+ T cells in alopecia areata. Study-level results: Resident alphabeta T cells of normal skin are also sequenced in scalp samples.

This CDR3 is built from 15 residues. The germline V gene encodes CDR1 SGHRS and CDR2 YFSETQ. Trimming cost V 3 bases and J 7 bases, with 17 bases left between them. Sample treatment: oral pan-JAK inhibitor, 5-10 mg twice daily. RNA, once extracted, was reverse transcribed into cDNA for use as the sequencing template. Using immunoSEQ multiplex PCR, the repertoire was profiled, and TCRdb retains in-frame clones only, with some absent. The data hold fewer than 250,000 clones, with around 64% observed a single time. This clone appeared a few times. Its specificity is unknown. V is TRBV5-1 and J is TRBJ2-1; D possibly corresponds to TRBD1 (7 bases). The sample consisted of CD4+ T cells sorted from blood, taken between weeks 49 and 50, from a patient treated with tofacitinib. The clonotype was recovered from a human donor with alopecia areata. The CDR3 reads CASSWTGRGSNEQFF. The CDR3 DNA reads TGCGCCAGCAGCTGGACAGGCCGGGGGTCAAATGAGCAGTTCTTC.